This TCR beta chain was sequenced during a study of CD8+CD57+ T cells in acquired aplastic anemia. Study-wide background: The DNA of sorted CD4+ and CD8+ cells averaged roughly 3 ug. Overall study results and limits: Patients versus controls showed no significant CD8+ Simpson's diversity difference. The study identified roughly 29 CD8+ CDR3 sequences shared by patients and controls.

The template used for profiling TCR beta VDJ and CDR3 was genomic DNA. TCRdb re-called the reads with MiXCR, one entry per CDR3 protein. The top ten clones hold 8% of a sample with about 270,000 distinct CDR3 sequences, approximately 57% of them seen once. The CDR3 consists of 18 residues. The trim removed 3 bases at V and 4 bases at J, leaving 6 bases unmatched. Per germline, CDR1 SGDLS and CDR2 YYNGEE. This clonotype occurred once. As yet, its antigen is unknown. The rearrangement joins TRBV9 to TRBJ2-6; 14 nucleotides agree with TRBD2. Material: sorted CD4+, CD8+, or CD8+CD57+ T cells (not recorded which) from PBMCs. This TCR derives from a human donor with severe aplastic anemia or a healthy control (not recorded which). In DNA, the CDR3 is TGTGCCAGCAGCGAGGGACTAGCGGGAGTATCCGGGGCCAACGTCCTGACTTTC. This encodes CASSEGLAGVSGANVLTF.